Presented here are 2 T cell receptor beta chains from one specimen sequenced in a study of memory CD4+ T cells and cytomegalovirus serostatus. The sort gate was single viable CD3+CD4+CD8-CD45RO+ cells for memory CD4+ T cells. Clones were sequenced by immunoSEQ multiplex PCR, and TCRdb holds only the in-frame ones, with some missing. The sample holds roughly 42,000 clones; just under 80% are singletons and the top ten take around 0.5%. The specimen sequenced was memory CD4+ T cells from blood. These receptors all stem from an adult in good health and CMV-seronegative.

This CDR3 reads CASGDVPAPEQYF. In DNA form, the CDR3 reads TGTGCCAGCGGAGATGTCCCGGCCCCCGAGCAGTACTTC. The J gene is TRBJ2-7, the V gene TRBV2; unclear D gene. Germline V gene lookup returns CDR1 SNHLY and CDR2 FYNNEI. V dropped 8 bases and J dropped 6 bases, with 17 bases sitting between them. This CDR3 is built from 13 residues. Full variable domain (missing parts from reference TRBV2 and TRBJ2-7): EPEVTQTPSHQVTQMGQEVILRCVPISNHLYFYWYRQILGQKVEFLVSFYNNEISEKSEIFDDQFSVERPDGSNFTLKIRSTKLEDSAMYFCASGDVPAPEQYFGPGTRLTVT.

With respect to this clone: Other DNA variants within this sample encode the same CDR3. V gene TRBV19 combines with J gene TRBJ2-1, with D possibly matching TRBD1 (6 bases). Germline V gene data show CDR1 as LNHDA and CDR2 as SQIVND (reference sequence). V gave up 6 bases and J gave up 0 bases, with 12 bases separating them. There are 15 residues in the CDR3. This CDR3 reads CASRADRSSYNEQFF. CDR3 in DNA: TGTGCCAGTAGGGCAGACAGGAGCTCCTACAATGAGCAGTTCTTC.